The present T cell receptor beta chain was sequenced within a study of blood T cells in healthy people across ages. Broader study findings: In long-lived donors, naive CD4+ cell counts and diversity exceeded those of aged donors. TCR beta diversity was tightly associated with the proportion of naive T cells. Estimates of total diversity, which came from one million sequenced T cells, were considered to be underestimates.

Using a J-beta primer mix together with a sample-barcoded 5' primer, a second PCR was run for about 6 to 12 cycles. TCRdb independently ran MiXCR on the 5' RACE reads; one entry per CDR3 protein. Of hundreds of thousands of distinct CDR3 sequences in the sample, about 53% were seen once. This clonotype has a handful of counts. Its cognate antigen is unknown. Trimming shortened V by 4 bases and J by 0 bases, and 9 bases separated the two germline ends. Germline V CDR1 and CDR2: MGHRA, YSYEKL. CDR3 size: 14 residues. The specimen sequenced was blood. The receptor was derived from a man aged 55-75 years in good health. The chain employs TRBV4-1 and TRBJ2-5; D is undetermined. CDR3 loop: CASSRTAYQETQYF. The CDR3 DNA follows: TGCGCCAGCAGCCGGACGGCTTACCAAGAGACCCAGTACTTC.